This record concerns one T cell receptor (beta chain) sequence. The specificity of this receptor is unknown. No clone much larger than this one lies a single base away; base qualities are absent. The CDR3 sequence holds 15 residues, the cysteine and phenylalanine included. Solely the CDR3 DNA is kept, with 45 bases framed from the first base. Using the deep immunoSEQ assay, TCR CDR3 regions were amplified from genomic DNA by multiplex PCR. Extracted genomic DNA from each cell subset was distributed evenly across all wells of several immunoSEQ 96-well plates, and each plate was treated as a replicate. For sorted subsets, approximately 190 ng genomic DNA, equal to 25,000 to 35,000 T cell genomes, was loaded into each replicate PCR. Purified libraries were measured with a Qubit 3.0 fluorometer, size-checked on a Bioanalyzer 2100, and measured again with the KAPA Library Quantification kit. Every immunoSEQ 96-well plate was sequenced on a separate single-read 150-cycle Illumina NextSeq 550 flow cell. The authors' pipeline ran thus. Because only junctional sequences without quality scores were contained in the immunoSEQ output, filtering matching that applied to full-length reads could not be performed. To assign V/J genes and CDR3, sequences were annotated using PyIR, a Python wrapper for IgBLAST v1.9, with IMGT germline references. Reads with weak V/J assignments (E-value above 1e-6), missing CDR3, stop codons, out-of-frame junctions, or ambiguous translated residues were removed. V3J clonotypes were defined as sequences sharing an identical inferred V gene, J gene, and CDR3 amino acid sequence. Percentage overlap between repertoires was calculated by dividing the number of shared unique clonotypes by the size of the smaller repertoire. Richness of each repertoire was evaluated using RTK rarefaction, the Chao1 estimator, and Recon v2.1 estimates of unobserved clonotypes. OLGA was used to compute generation probabilities for all TCRbeta clonotypes that the gDNA method yielded from a handful of donors. TCRdb took over this immuneACCESS table, retaining in-frame rearrangements with V and J assigned. Such tables are incomplete; in checked studies, under half of the missing clones stem from an unresolved V gene, and the remainder is unexplained. The DNA was the basis for D and trimming; V, J and clone size are from that table. This sample has roughly 2.4 million clones in its table, and more than 90% of those were observed once. Approximately 0.13% of the sample comes from the top ten.

The donors were healthy, HIV-negative adults with no recently reported acute infections or vaccinations. All donors were Caucasian adults living in Nashville, Tennessee, USA. CD4+ T cells were enriched by magnetic negative selection; naive cells were then positively selected on CD45RA, and the negative fraction formed the memory subset. Blood was obtained by leukapheresis, after which PBMCs were separated by Ficoll-Histopaque density gradient centrifugation and cryopreserved in liquid nitrogen vapor phase. Analytical flow cytometry was used to check the purity and quantity of each magnetically sorted T cell population. From each sorted fraction, genomic DNA was isolated and quantified by UV absorbance on a Nanodrop 2000c. The sample belongs to a study of shared clonotypes between healthy human individuals (TCRdb year 2020). Concerning the study at large: A couple of women and a few men aged 18 to 49 years were included in the cohort. For each donor, CD4 naive and CD4 memory were each given three plates, CD8 naive was given two plates, and CD8 memory was given one plate. Between about 0.9 and 8.9 billion PBMCs per donor were obtained by leukapheresis. Blood TCR repertoires of four to six healthy adults were deeply sequenced to estimate repertoire size and the extent of clonotype sharing between individuals. Different laboratories and diverse techniques were used to prepare libraries and sequence TCR repertoires, to increase sequencing depth and limit assay-specific biases. Points the paper makes about the study in general: Sharing across a few donors was observed for around 4.8% of naive CD4, under 4% of naive CD8, about 2.5% of memory CD4, and about 0.4% of memory CD8 clonotypes. Naive subsets generally had larger estimated clonotype richness than memory subsets. Compared with non-shared clonotypes, the clonotypes found in all four sorted-subset donors had higher generation probabilities. Only blood was sampled, and tissue TCR repertoires likely differ from those in blood. Incomplete sequencing was indicated by rarefaction of sorted-subset datasets, despite the large sequencing depth. Based on pairwise subsampling, the degree of clonotype sharing among donors was expected to be affected by sequencing depth. Because the study included only a small number of donors, the genetic and exposure-history diversity represented was limited.

The chain was built from TRBV1 and TRBJ2-5. TRBV1 is a recognized pseudogene. The receptor was isolated from a man between 18 and 35 years old in good health. Sequencing used naive CD4+ T cells sorted from blood. The sample's cell subset or site label, in plain terms: CD45RA+ positively selected. The nucleotides are TGCACCAGCAGCCAACCCGGGACGGGAAAAGAGACCCAGTACTTC. Translated, this is CTSSQPGTGKETQYF.